The 24 T cell receptor beta chains given below trace back to one sample, sequenced in a study of T cells after yellow fever vaccination (dated by TCRdb to about 2019). Sample treatment or condition, as interpreted from the label and publication: live attenuated yellow fever vaccine strain. The library was generated by 5' RACE. The sequencer was an Illumina NovaSeq 6000. TCRdb's own reprocessing of the public reads used fastp at Q25 and MiXCR and kept productive beta chains. One record per CDR3 amino acid sequence lists the most common genes and DNA. Present in this sample are a few hundred thousand distinct CDR3 sequences, around 4.5% of which were seen just once. Jointly, the top ten make up 15% to 20% of the sample. Sequencing was performed on PBMCs, taken 15 days after the yellow fever booster vaccination. The receptor source for this set is a man aged 18 to 29 who received the YFV17D yellow fever vaccine.

The chain employs TRBV28 and TRBJ2-5, with D possibly matching TRBD1 (6 bases). Trimming cost V 7 bases and J 4 bases, with 10 bases left between them. The CDR3 runs 12 residues. Germline V gene sequence: CDR1 MDHEN, CDR2 SYDVKM. In DNA form, the CDR3 reads TGTGCCAGCACCCACAGGGCAGAGACCCAGTACTTC. Encoded protein: CASTHRAETQYF. The full variable domain, with the rest looked up from reference TRBV28 and TRBJ2-5, is DVKVTQSSRYLVKRTGEKVFLECVQDMDHENMFWYRQDPGLGLRLIYFSYDVKMKEKGDIPEGYSVSREKKERFSLILESASTNQTSMYLCASTHRAETQYFGPGTRLLVL.

This clonotype was recorded at least ten times. The rearrangement links TRBV11-2 to TRBJ2-5; tentatively, D is TRBD1 (6 bases). This CDR3 has 15 residues. CDR1 and CDR2 (germline): SGHAT, FQNNGV. The V and J ends lost 5 bases and 1 base respectively, with 14 bases between them. The CDR3 here is CASSTRDRSQETQYF. Written as DNA, the CDR3 is TGTGCCAGCAGCACCCGTGACAGGTCCCAAGAGACCCAGTACTTC. Together with reference TRBV11-2 and TRBJ2-5, the CDR3 gives the full variable domain: EAGVAQSPRYKIIEKRQSVAFWCNPISGHATLYWYQQILGQGPKLLIQFQNNGVVDDSQLPKDRFSAERLKGVDSTLKIQPAKLEDSAVYLCASSTRDRSQETQYFGPGTRLLVL.

This clonotype was counted ten times or more. The chain recombines TRBV20-1 with TRBJ2-1; a possible D gene is TRBD2 (6 bases). Per the germline V gene, CDR1 is DFQATT and CDR2 is SNEGSKA (reference sequence). The CDR3 has 14 residues. Trimming left V 6 bases short and J 1 base short, with 13 bases between. CDR3 amino acids: CSARRGVSYNEQFF. CDR3 sequence (DNA): TGCAGTGCCCGGCGGGGTGTGTCCTACAATGAGCAGTTCTTC.

The chain uses TRBV7-9 and TRBJ1-4; 9 nucleotides agree with TRBD1. Germline CDR1 SEHNR, CDR2 FQNEAQ (reference sequence). J gave up 2 bases and V 10 bases, and 8 bases lay outside the gene matches. CDR3 length equals 15 residues. CDR3 residues: CANISTGGTNEKLFF. CDR3 sequence (DNA): TGTGCCAACATTTCCACAGGGGGCACTAATGAAAAACTGTTTTTT.

J is TRBJ2-2 and V is TRBV7-3; either TRBD1 or TRBD2 may fit D (5 bases each). Germline V lookup: CDR1 SGHTA, CDR2 FQGTGA. V lost 1 base to trimming and J lost 0 bases, with 18 bases between them. CDR3 size: 19 residues. CDR3 DNA sequence: TGTGCCAGCAGCTTAAATTGGGACCGGAGAGCCTCGAACACCGGGGAGCTGTTTTTT. Protein sequence: CASSLNWDRRASNTGELFF.

This clonotype was seen many times. The J gene is TRBJ1-2, the V gene TRBV7-2, with 12 bases fitting TRBD1. Germline CDR1 SGHTA, CDR2 FQGNSA. This CDR3 has 17 amino acids. Unmatched junction bases numbered 10, after V lost 4 bases and J lost 4 bases. The DNA of the CDR3 is TGTGCCAGCAGCTCTACGGCCGGGACAGGGGGCGGCTATGGCTACACCTTC. The encoded protein is CASSSTAGTGGGYGYTF. The full variable domain, in which reference TRBV7-2 and TRBJ1-2 provide the parts outside the CDR3, is GAGVSQSPSNKVTEKGKDVELRCDPISGHTALYWYRQSLGQGLEFLIYFQGNSAPDKSGLPSDRFSAERTGGSVSTLTIQRTQQEDSAVYLCASSSTAGTGGGYGYTFGSGTRLTVV.

The table lists this clonotype with a few counts. The chain employs TRBV4-2 and TRBJ2-7; D may be TRBD1 or TRBD2 (5 bases each). CDR3 length: 15 amino acids. With 4 bases removed from V and 6 bases from J, the gap between germline ends came to 19 bases. Germline CDR1 and CDR2: LGHNA and YNFKEQ. The CDR3 loop is CASSPLLGDAPEQYF. Here the CDR3 DNA reads TGTGCCAGCAGCCCTCTCTTGGGGGACGCCCCCGAGCAGTACTTC.

This clonotype was counted between two and nine times. The rearrangement uses TRBV14 and TRBJ1-1; TRBD1 aligns across 9 bases. Per germline, CDR1 SGHDN and CDR2 FVKESK. CDR3 length: 17 amino acids. Germline trimming cut 5 bases from V and 1 base from J; bases unmatched to any gene: 11. The CDR3 DNA reads TGTGCCAGCAGCTTACAACGGGACAGGGTACAGAACACTGAAGCTTTCTTT. Translated: CASSLQRDRVQNTEAFF.

This clonotype was picked up a small number of times. The chain employs TRBV5-6 and TRBJ1-2, with D unclear. The V end lost 1 base, the J end lost 8 bases, and 9 bases lay between the germline ends. CDR1 and CDR2 (germline): SGHDT, YYEEEE. This CDR3 spans 12 amino acids. CDR3: CASSLYFSGYTF. CDR3 bases: TGTGCCAGCAGCTTGTATTTCAGCGGCTACACCTTC.

This clonotype was observed a handful of times. The chain links TRBV19 to TRBJ2-2; 7 bases match TRBD1. The length of the CDR3 is 13 residues. Trimming at V came to 7 bases and at J to 8 bases, leaving 7 bases not matched to a gene. Per germline, CDR1 LNHDA and CDR2 SQIVND (reference sequence). DNA of the CDR3: TGTGCCAGTATGAACAGGGGTGGTGGGGAGCTGTTTTTT. Residues: CASMNRGGGELFF.

This clonotype was seen many times. The gene calls are TRBV19 and TRBJ2-1; D possibly corresponds to TRBD2 (6 bases). V was trimmed by 3 bases and J by 0 bases, leaving 9 bases between them. The length of the CDR3 is 15 residues. Germline CDR1 and CDR2: LNHDA and SQIVND (reference sequence). CDR3 nucleotides: TGTGCCAGTAGTATGCGGGGTAGCTCCTACAATGAGCAGTTCTTC. This codes for CASSMRGSSYNEQFF.

The V gene is TRBV11-2, the J gene TRBJ1-3; no definite D call. The V end was cut by 0 bases, the J end by 3 bases, with 9 bases between. Germline assignment: CDR1 SGHAT and CDR2 FQNNGV. CDR3 length: 15 amino acids. CDR3 bases: TGTGCCAGCAGCTTAGATTACCATAATGGAAACACCATATATTTT. It encodes CASSLDYHNGNTIYF.

The chain has TRBV7-9 and TRBJ2-1; 7 nucleotides match TRBD2. Germline assignment: CDR1 SEHNR and CDR2 FQNEAQ (reference sequence). The CDR3 covers 14 residues. V gave up 5 bases and J gave up 3 bases; unmatched junction bases: 4. The chain's CDR3 is CASSPRDYYNEQFF. DNA for the CDR3: TGTGCCAGCAGCCCCCGGGACTACTACAATGAGCAGTTCTTC.

This clonotype was counted many times. The chain has TRBV7-2 and TRBJ2-1, with 7 bases lining up with TRBD2. The V and J ends lost 1 base and 0 bases, in that order; junction bases with no gene match: 0. Germline-derived CDR1 and CDR2 are SGHTA and FQGNSA. This CDR3 spans 15 amino acids. CDR3 amino acids: CASSLGTSSYNEQFF. In DNA form, the CDR3 reads TGTGCCAGCAGCTTAGGGACTAGCTCCTACAATGAGCAGTTCTTC.

This clonotype was seen more than once but under ten times. The chain couples TRBV3-1 to TRBJ1-6, with 9 bases identical to TRBD1. Germline loops: CDR1 LGHDT, CDR2 YNNKEL (reference sequence). V was clipped by 4 bases and J by 7 bases; unmatched bases: 2. CDR3 size: 14 residues. The CDR3 is CASSRDRENSPLHF. Here the CDR3 DNA reads TGTGCCAGCAGCCGGGACAGGGAAAATTCACCCCTCCACTTT.

The chain employs TRBV28 and TRBJ2-7, with TRBD2 matching 8 bases. This CDR3 spans 15 amino acids. Trimming took 3 bases from V and 4 from J; bases not matched to a gene: 8. The germline V gene encodes CDR1 MDHEN and CDR2 SYDVKM. CDR3 in amino acids: CASSFAGGVAYEQYV. CDR3 coding DNA: TGTGCCAGCAGTTTTGCGGGGGGCGTTGCTTACGAGCAGTACGTC.

This clonotype was counted many times. This chain joins TRBV7-8 and TRBJ1-2, with 9 bases fitting TRBD1. The V and J ends lost 1 base and 8 bases, in that order; junction bases with no gene match: 20. CDR3 length: 19 amino acids. CDR1 is SGHVS, CDR2 FQNEAQ, per germline. The DNA for the CDR3 is TGTGCCAGCAGCTTAGGCCCCCAACAGGGGGCAAAATTTACGTGGGGCTACACCTTC. This encodes CASSLGPQQGAKFTWGYTF.

This clonotype came up many times. The V call is TRBV5-6, the J call TRBJ2-1; perhaps TRBD2 as D (7 bases). The CDR3 spans 14 residues. Germline CDR1 is SGHDT and CDR2 is YYEEEE. V lost 5 bases to trimming and J lost 7 bases, with 16 bases between them. CDR3 residues: CASSPSRGGNEQFF. The CDR3 DNA is TGTGCCAGCAGTCCATCAAGGGGGGGGAATGAGCAGTTCTTC.

The DNA of the CDR3 is TGTGCCAGCAGTTTTCTTGGCTACTGGGGCTACACCTTC. Its translation is CASSFLGYWGYTF. The chain combines TRBV12-3 or TRBV12-4 with TRBJ1-2; no reliable D call. V dropped 3 bases and J dropped 8 bases, with 13 bases sitting between them. The CDR3 sequence is 13 residues long.

The rearrangement uses TRBV5-1 and TRBJ2-2; no clear D gene. Germline CDR1 and CDR2: SGHRS and YFSETQ. V lost 4 bases and J lost 4, with 17 bases in between. This CDR3 contains 16 residues. The CDR3 is CASSPGPGPSTGELFF. CDR3 in DNA: TGCGCCAGCAGCCCAGGACCAGGCCCCAGCACCGGGGAGCTGTTTTTT.

This clonotype was counted many times. The V and J genes are TRBV24-1 and TRBJ2-1; tentatively, D is TRBD1 (5 bases). Germline-derived CDR1 and CDR2 are KGHDR and SFDVKD. The CDR3 is made up of 14 amino acids. Trimming stripped 6 bases from V and 4 bases from J, with 12 bases between. The CDR3 nucleotides read TGTGCCACCAGTCTAACAGGCGGATACAATGAGCAGTTCTTC. It translates to CATSLTGGYNEQFF.

This clonotype has a count of ten or more. V gene TRBV20-1 combines with J gene TRBJ1-2; 7 bases fit TRBD1. This CDR3 is built from 15 residues. Germline V gives CDR1 DFQATT, CDR2 SNEGSKA (reference sequence). Losses at the gene ends were 1 base for V and 2 bases for J; bases not matched to a gene: 7. CDR3 DNA: TGCAGTGCTAGAGTCCCGACAGGGACAAACTATGGCTACACCTTC. Translation gives CSARVPTGTNYGYTF.

This clonotype was seen a handful of times. The rearrangement joins TRBV28 to TRBJ1-5, with a possible D match to TRBD1 (6 bases). The V gene's germline CDR1 is MDHEN and CDR2 SYDVKM. V shed 4 bases and J shed 6 bases, with 16 bases lying between them. CDR3 size: 15 residues. CDR3 DNA: TGTGCCAGCAGTTACCTCACGGGGGCGGGTCAGCCCCAGCATTTT. Translation gives CASSYLTGAGQPQHF.

This clonotype was recorded at least ten times. The chain is built from TRBV7-6 and TRBJ1-1; 8 positions agree with TRBD1. CDR3 size: 15 residues. Trimming took 1 base from V and 5 from J; bases not matched to a gene: 6. In germline, CDR1 is SGHVS, CDR2 FNYEAQ. The CDR3 loop reads CASSLGTGLKTEAFF. The CDR3 DNA follows: TGTGCCAGCAGCTTAGGGACAGGGTTAAAGACTGAAGCTTTCTTT. Full variable domain (rest looked up from reference TRBV7-6 and TRBJ1-1): GAGVSQSPRYKVTKRGQDVALRCDPISGHVSLYWYRQALGQGPEFLTYFNYEAQQDKSGLPNDRFSAERPEGSISTLTIQRTEQRDSAMYRCASSLGTGLKTEAFFGQGTRLTVV.